Included here is one T cell receptor beta chain sequence, with context. Its target is not known. A read error may produce the germline difference seen at one junction end. Germline CDR1 is SGHTA and CDR2 is FQGNSA. The CDR3 consists of 18 residues. These data originate in a study of blood T cells in healthy people across ages. Findings and caveats of the study: Estimates based on one million T cells were treated as lower bounds. Donor CMV status, an unknown factor, possibly confounded changes in expanded clonotypes.

Using a J-beta primer mix together with a sample-barcoded 5' primer, a second PCR was run for about 7 to 12 cycles. Every molecule of cDNA carried a tag from a template-switch adaptor with 12 random nucleotides. All samples yielded 3 million or more CDR3-containing paired-end reads. A single record per CDR3 protein comes from TCRdb applying MiXCR to the 5' RACE reads. The top ten clones hold roughly 8% of a sample with 1.5 million to 2 million distinct CDR3 sequences, approximately 30% of them seen once. The clonotype comes from a woman in her 30s in good health. This chain uses TRBV7-2 with TRBJ2-3; TRBD2 aligns across 14 bases. Sequencing was performed on blood. CDR3 sequence (DNA): TGTGCCGGCAGCTCCAGACTAGCGGGAGGGCCAAGCACAGATACGCAGTATTTT. Translated: CAGSSRLAGGPSTDTQYF.